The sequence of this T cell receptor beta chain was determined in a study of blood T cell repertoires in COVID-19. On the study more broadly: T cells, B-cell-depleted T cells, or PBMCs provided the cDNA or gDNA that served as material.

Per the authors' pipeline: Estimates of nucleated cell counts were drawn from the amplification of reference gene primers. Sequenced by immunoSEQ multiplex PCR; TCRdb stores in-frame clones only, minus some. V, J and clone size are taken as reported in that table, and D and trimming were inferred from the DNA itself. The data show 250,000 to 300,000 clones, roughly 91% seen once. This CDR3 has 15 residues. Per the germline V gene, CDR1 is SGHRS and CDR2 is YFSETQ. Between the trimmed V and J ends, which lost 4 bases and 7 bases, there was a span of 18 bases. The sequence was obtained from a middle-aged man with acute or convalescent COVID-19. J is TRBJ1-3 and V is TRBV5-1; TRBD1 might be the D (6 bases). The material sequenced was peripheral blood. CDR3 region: CASSPDAQRGNTIYF. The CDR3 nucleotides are TGCGCCAGCAGCCCGGACGCTCAGAGGGGGAACACCATATATTTT. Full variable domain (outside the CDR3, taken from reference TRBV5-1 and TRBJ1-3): KAGVTQTPRYLIKTRGQQVTLSCSPISGHRSVSWYQQTPGQGLQFLFEYFSETQRNKGNFPGRFSGRQFSNSRSEMNVSTLELGDSALYLCASSPDAQRGNTIYFGEGSWLTVV.